This T cell receptor (beta chain) was captured in a study of CD8+CD57+ T cells in acquired aplastic anemia. Researchers used genomic DNA as the template to profile TCR beta VDJ and CDR3. TCRdb re-called the reads through MiXCR, storing one row per CDR3 protein. The table shows roughly 80,000 distinct CDR3 sequences, with around 44% occurring only once. V lost 7 bases and J lost 7, with 7 bases in between. CDR3 size: 11 residues. The rearrangement links TRBV12-3 or TRBV12-4 to TRBJ2-2; D is uncertain. The TCR sequence derives from a human donor in good health, serving as a control. The specimen was sorted CD4+, CD8+, or CD8+CD57+ T cells (not recorded which) from PBMCs. CDR3 residues: CASMLNGELFF. CDR3 nucleotide sequence: TGTGCCAGCATGCTAAACGGGGAGCTGTTTTTT.